Listed below are T cell receptor beta chains from one sample, sequenced in a study of shared clonotypes between healthy human individuals. The table came from immunoSEQ multiplex PCR; TCRdb's copy has only in-frame clones and leaves some out. This sample yields roughly 2,300,000 clones, of which about 90% are seen a single time; around 0.4% belongs to the top ten. Sequenced input: naive CD4+ T cells from PBMCs. These receptor sequences come from a man between 18 and 29 years old in good health. Some clones in this sample may be carry-over from other donors' samples. Both conserved end residues are part of each CDR3. Each record gives: clone size, V gene, J gene, D gene, CDR3 protein, CDR3 DNA. A D gene is named only where the DNA matches it firmly. Part of the rows lack a size; the others show once, few, many or a class for expanded clones.

NA,TRBV28,TRBJ2-7,NA,CATNRPPGQYF,TGTGCCACCAACAGGCCTCCAGGGCAGTACTTC
NA,TRBV7-2,TRBJ1-5,NA,CASSHSYRQDSNQPQHF,TGTGCCAGCAGCCACTCATACCGACAGGATAGCAATCAGCCCCAGCATTTT
NA,TRBV11-3,TRBJ2-1,TRBD1,CASSLDGTDRGNNEQFF,TGTGCCAGCAGCTTAGATGGCACGGACAGGGGGAACAATGAGCAGTTCTTC
NA,TRBV4-1,TRBJ1-5,TRBD1,CASSQLDRENQPQHF,TGCGCCAGCAGCCAGCTGGACAGGGAAAATCAGCCCCAGCATTTT
NA,TRBV10-3,TRBJ2-7,NA,CAISRDTQGGYEQYF,TGTGCCATCAGTAGGGACACACAGGGAGGCTACGAGCAGTACTTC
NA,TRBV5-1,TRBJ2-7,TRBD1,CASSPSTGGDSSYEQYF,TGCGCCAGCAGCCCCTCCACAGGGGGCGATAGCTCCTACGAGCAGTACTTC
NA,TRBV18,TRBJ2-5,NA,CASSPPGSSFRETQYF,TGTGCCAGCTCACCCCCGGGCTCCTCGTTCCGAGAGACCCAGTACTTC
NA,TRBV29-1,TRBJ2-1,TRBD1,CSVAPTGGNEQFF,TGCAGCGTTGCCCCGACAGGGGGCAATGAGCAGTTCTTC
once,TRBV28,TRBJ1-1,TRBD1,CASSLGTGYTEAFF,TGTGCCAGCAGTTTAGGGACAGGGTATACTGAAGCTTTCTTT
NA,TRBV6-6,TRBJ2-2,TRBD2,CASKTSPGELFF,TGTGCCAGCAAGACTAGCCCCGGGGAGCTGTTTTTT
NA,TRBV7-7,TRBJ2-5,TRBD2,CASSPRGLAGGIETQYF,TGTGCCAGCAGCCCCAGGGGACTAGCGGGAGGAATCGAGACCCAGTACTTC
NA,TRBV5-4,TRBJ2-5,TRBD2,CASSLGLAGGVETQYF,TGTGCCAGCAGCCTAGGACTAGCGGGAGGGGTAGAGACCCAGTACTTC
NA,TRBV5-4,TRBJ1-1,TRBD1,CASSYRQGNTEAFF,TGTGCCAGCAGCTATCGACAGGGCAACACTGAAGCTTTCTTT
NA,TRBV10-2,TRBJ1-1,NA,CASQTQGRNTEAFF,TGCGCCAGTCAGACTCAGGGGCGGAACACTGAAGCTTTCTTT
NA,TRBV6-6,TRBJ2-3,NA,CASSYLDSGTDTQYF,TGTGCCAGCAGTTACCTGGACTCTGGTACAGATACGCAGTATTTT
NA,TRBV5-4,TRBJ2-1,NA,CASSSPRTDNEQFF,TGTGCCAGCAGCTCGCCCAGAACCGACAATGAGCAGTTCTTC
NA,TRBV11-2,TRBJ2-3,TRBD2,CASSQGLAGTDTQYF,TGTGCCAGCAGCCAAGGACTAGCGGGCACAGATACGCAGTATTTT
NA,TRBV2,TRBJ1-5,TRBD1,CASRTGQISKPQHF,TGTGCCAGTCGGACAGGGCAGATTAGTAAGCCCCAGCATTTT
NA,TRBV18,TRBJ2-5,TRBD2,CASSVAGGTQETQYF,TGTGCCAGCTCCGTAGCGGGAGGAACCCAAGAGACCCAGTACTTC
NA,TRBV28,TRBJ1-4,TRBD1,CASGLQGAGTNEKLFF,TGTGCCAGCGGACTACAGGGGGCTGGAACTAATGAAAAACTGTTTTTT
NA,TRBV6-6,TRBJ2-7,TRBD1,CASSPRQGGSYEQYF,TGTGCCAGCAGTCCCCGACAGGGGGGATCCTACGAGCAGTACTTC
NA,TRBV11-3,TRBJ2-1,TRBD2,CASSLVTTSGSSYNEQFF,TGTGCCAGCAGCTTAGTTACGACTAGCGGGAGCTCCTACAATGAGCAGTTCTTC
NA,TRBV9,TRBJ1-3,NA,CASSVAPGGSSGNTIYF,TGTGCCAGCAGCGTAGCTCCTGGAGGTAGCTCTGGAAACACCATATATTTT
NA,TRBV11-3,TRBJ2-2,NA,CASSLRGTTGELFF,TGTGCCAGCAGCCTCAGGGGCACCACCGGGGAGCTGTTTTTT
NA,TRBV30,TRBJ2-4,NA,CAWSGGGGKNIQYF,TGTGCCTGGAGTGGGGGAGGGGGCAAAAACATTCAGTACTTC
NA,TRBV5-4,TRBJ2-2,NA,CASSFDRGGNTGELFF,TGTGCCAGCAGCTTCGACCGAGGGGGGAACACCGGGGAGCTGTTTTTT
NA,TRBV4-2,TRBJ1-6,TRBD1,CASSQEGGAYSPLHF,TGTGCCAGCAGCCAAGAAGGGGGCGCCTATTCACCCCTCCACTTT
NA,TRBV21-1,TRBJ2-3,NA,CASSKDASAGTDTQYF,TGTGCCAGCAGCAAAGATGCTAGCGCTGGGACAGATACGCAGTATTTT
NA,TRBV6-5,TRBJ2-5,NA,CASSYSRQTGTQYF,TGTGCCAGCAGTTACTCGCGTCAGACAGGGACCCAGTACTTC
NA,TRBV6-1,TRBJ2-2,NA,CASSLGRDRAGELFF,TGTGCCAGCAGTCTTGGCAGGGATCGGGCCGGGGAGCTGTTTTTT
NA,TRBV28,TRBJ2-6,NA,CASSSLGSGANVLTF,TGTGCCAGCAGTTCCCTGGGCTCTGGGGCCAACGTCCTGACTTTC
NA,TRBV11-2,TRBJ1-4,NA,CASSLDRANAEKLFF,TGTGCCAGCAGCTTAGACAGGGCTAATGCTGAAAAACTGTTTTTT
NA,TRBV7-2,TRBJ2-7,NA,CASSLPGRKYF,TGTGCCAGCAGCTTACCGGGACGGAAATACTTC
NA,TRBV28,TRBJ2-1,TRBD1,CASSLNTGTGDEQFF,TGTGCCAGCAGTTTAAATACCGGGACAGGCGATGAGCAGTTCTTC
NA,TRBV6-1,TRBJ2-2,NA,CASSEYGNTGELFF,TGTGCCAGCAGTGAATACGGGAACACCGGGGAGCTGTTTTTT
NA,TRBV28,TRBJ2-5,NA,CASSLSGQTQYF,TGTGCCAGCAGTTTATCTGGGCAGACCCAGTACTTC
NA,TRBV15,TRBJ2-3,NA,CATSTRGDPSTDTQYF,TGTGCCACCAGCACAAGGGGGGACCCTAGCACAGATACGCAGTATTTT
NA,TRBV5-1,TRBJ2-2,TRBD2,CASRVRGRAYTGELFF,TGCGCCAGCAGGGTCCGCGGGAGGGCCTACACCGGGGAGCTGTTTTTT
NA,TRBV6-5,TRBJ2-2,TRBD1,CASSYGTGGHTGELFF,TGTGCCAGCAGTTACGGCACAGGGGGCCACACCGGGGAGCTGTTTTTT
NA,TRBV28,TRBJ1-5,NA,CASSYRTAPNQPQHF,TGTGCCAGCAGCTACCGGACAGCTCCCAATCAGCCCCAGCATTTT
once,TRBV6-5,TRBJ1-3,NA,CASSGGQFGNTIYF,TGTGCCAGCAGCGGAGGACAGTTTGGAAACACCATATATTTT
NA,TRBV11-2,TRBJ2-5,NA,CASSLLLQETQYF,TGTGCCAGCAGCCTGTTGCTACAAGAGACCCAGTACTTC
NA,TRBV13,TRBJ1-3,NA,CASSLGPSRVSSGNTIYF,TGTGCCAGCAGCTTAGGCCCCTCCAGGGTGAGCTCTGGAAACACCATATATTTT
NA,TRBV5-1,TRBJ2-5,NA,CASSLRPLSRTETQYF,TGCGCCAGCAGCTTGCGGCCCTTGTCCCGGACGGAGACCCAGTACTTC
NA,TRBV7-9,TRBJ2-2,NA,CASSADRGELFF,TGTGCCAGCAGCGCCGACCGTGGGGAGCTGTTTTTT
NA,TRBV9,TRBJ2-1,TRBD2,CASSVVGDYYNEQFF,TGTGCCAGCAGCGTAGTAGGGGACTACTACAATGAGCAGTTCTTC
NA,TRBV10-3,TRBJ1-1,NA,CAIWDGTEAFF,TGTGCCATCTGGGATGGGACTGAAGCTTTCTTT
NA,TRBV28,TRBJ1-2,NA,CASSLNRGAGGYTF,TGTGCCAGCAGTTTAAATCGGGGGGCGGGAGGCTACACCTTC
NA,TRBV5-3,TRBJ1-1,NA,CAAGNTEAFF,TGTGCCGCTGGGAATACTGAAGCTTTCTTT
NA,TRBV30,TRBJ2-1,TRBD2,CAGAGLTYNEQFF,TGTGCGGGAGCGGGATTAACCTACAATGAGCAGTTCTTC
NA,TRBV11-2,TRBJ2-2,NA,CASNLGAGELFF,TGTGCCAGCAACCTTGGAGCCGGGGAGCTGTTTTTT
NA,TRBV6-5,TRBJ1-1,NA,CASRGRSNTEAFF,TGTGCCAGCAGGGGACGGTCGAACACTGAAGCTTTCTTT
NA,TRBV6-7,TRBJ2-7,NA,CASSTTRLLYEQYF,TGTGCCAGCAGTACTACCCGACTACTCTACGAGCAGTACTTC
once,TRBV5-1,TRBJ2-7,TRBD2,CATAFSGSGEQYF,TGCGCCACCGCGTTTAGCGGGAGTGGGGAGCAGTACTTC
NA,TRBV5-1,TRBJ2-5,NA,CASSVTVQETQYF,TGCGCCAGCAGCGTGACGGTCCAAGAGACCCAGTACTTC
NA,TRBV28,TRBJ2-7,NA,CASSPGGAGTLGRGPYF,TGTGCCAGCAGCCCAGGAGGAGCCGGGACTTTGGGCCGAGGCCCGTACTTC
NA,TRBV2,TRBJ1-4,NA,CASREGTSNEKLFF,TGTGCCAGCAGGGAGGGGACAAGTAATGAAAAACTGTTTTTT
NA,TRBV7-9,TRBJ2-3,TRBD1,CASSSRLTGGLRLTDTQYF,TGTGCCAGCAGCTCTCGGTTGACAGGGGGCCTCCGGCTCACAGATACGCAGTATTTT
NA,TRBV29-1,TRBJ1-1,NA,CSVNIDGGTEAFF,TGCAGCGTTAATATTGACGGGGGCACTGAAGCTTTCTTT
NA,TRBV15,TRBJ1-4,TRBD1,CATSRDDPGQGARAAEKLFF,TGTGCCACCAGCAGAGACGATCCGGGACAGGGGGCCAGGGCGGCTGAAAAACTGTTTTTT